The 5 T cell receptor beta chains below come from one sample, sequenced in a study of T cell responses to AZD1222 COVID-19 vaccine. Sequencing used immunoSEQ multiplex PCR; TCRdb keeps in-frame clones, though not all of them. The sample consists of about 75,000 clones, 80% to 90% of them appearing once. Here the sequenced sample was peripheral blood, taken 28 days after the second AZD1222 dose. These receptors were taken from an adult who received the AZD1222 COVID-19 vaccine.

This chain joins TRBV11-2 and TRBJ1-2; TRBD1 might be the D (6 bases). This CDR3 is 13 amino acids long. The germline V gene encodes CDR1 SGHAT and CDR2 FQNNGV. Trimming shortened V by 3 bases and J by 2 bases, and 7 bases separated the two germline ends. The CDR3 bases are TGTGCCAGCAGCTTCGACAGGAACTATGGCTACACCTTC. Its protein is CASSFDRNYGYTF.

As DNA, the CDR3 is TGTGCCAGCAGCGCACGACTAGACTACAATGAGCAGTTCTTC. It translates to CASSARLDYNEQFF. The chain recombines TRBV9 with TRBJ2-1; possibly TRBD2 for D (6 bases). This CDR3 spans 14 amino acids. Trimming shortened V by 3 bases and J by 3 bases, and 10 bases separated the two germline ends. Germline assignment: CDR1 SGDLS and CDR2 YYNGEE.

This sequence joins TRBV11-2 and TRBJ1-4; D uncertain. The CDR3 consists of 14 residues. Germline V gives CDR1 SGHAT, CDR2 FQNNGV. Trimming left V 3 bases short and J 8 bases short, with 13 bases between. For the CDR3, the DNA is TGTGCCAGCAGCTTTGTAGTGGGTAACGAAAAACTGTTTTTT. This gives the protein CASSFVVGNEKLFF.

The V gene is TRBV11-2, the J gene TRBJ2-4; D is unclear. The CDR3 is 10 residues long. Trimming removed 1 base from V and 12 bases from J, with 4 bases in between. Germline V gene sequence: CDR1 SGHAT, CDR2 FQNNGV. In DNA form, the CDR3 reads TGTGCCAGCAGCTTAGGTGGTCAGTACTTC. Translation: CASSLGGQYF.

The chain carries TRBV6-5 and TRBJ2-6, with a possible D match to TRBD1 (6 bases). V was pared by 6 bases and J by 2 bases, with 8 bases between. Germline V gene data show CDR1 as MNHEY and CDR2 as SVGAGI. The CDR3 has 14 residues. The CDR3 region has the DNA TGTGCCAGCAGAAACAGGGCTGGGGCCAACGTCCTGACTTTC. Translated: CASRNRAGANVLTF.